One sample yielded the 5 T cell receptor beta chains listed below, sequenced in a study of T cell clones after liver transplantation. Data came from immunoSEQ multiplex PCR; TCRdb stores just in-frame clones and leaves some out. Of around 78,000 clones listed, around four fifths are singletons. The source was CD4+ T cells from blood, collected at the 22-month timepoint. These receptors were collected from a human patient who received a liver transplant. Some T cells may originate from the graft donor.

This chain connects TRBV20-1 to TRBJ2-3; D is unresolved. V was shortened by 3 bases and J by 6 bases, with 4 bases between the two germline ends. From germline, CDR1 is DFQATT and CDR2 SNEGSKA (reference sequence). The CDR3 loop spans 10 amino acids. CDR3 amino acids: CSASKDTQYF. The DNA for the CDR3 is TGCAGTGCTAGTAAGGATACGCAGTATTTT.

The chain carries TRBV5-1 and TRBJ2-1; 10 nucleotides line up with TRBD2. Germline values: CDR1 SGHRS, CDR2 YFSETQ. Germline trimming cut 0 bases from V and 4 bases from J; bases unmatched to any gene: 4. This CDR3 contains 16 residues. CDR3 sequence (DNA): TGCGCCAGCAGCTTGGAGTCTAGCGGGGGTTACAATGAGCAGTTCTTC. Encoded protein: CASSLESSGGYNEQFF.

This rearrangement joins TRBV6-6 to TRBJ1-1; the D is unclear. The CDR3 is 12 residues long. Germline CDR1 reads MNHNY; CDR2 reads SVGAGI (reference sequence). The ends were cut back, 6 bases at V and 4 bases at J, with 9 bases in the middle. The CDR3 DNA follows: TGTGCCAGCAGCCGCAGCGCCACTGAAGCTTTCTTT. It is translated as CASSRSATEAFF.

The CDR3 loop reads CSANGVDEQFF. Written as DNA, the CDR3 is TGCAGTGCTAATGGTGTTGATGAGCAGTTCTTC. J is TRBJ2-1 and V is TRBV20-1; D remains unclear. The CDR3 loop spans 11 amino acids. Trimming stripped 4 bases from V and 8 bases from J, with 9 bases between. CDR1 and CDR2 (germline): DFQATT, SNEGSKA (reference sequence).

The rearrangement uses TRBV5-1 and TRBJ1-3; D possibly corresponds to TRBD1 (5 bases). CDR1 SGHRS and CDR2 YFSETQ come from the germline V gene. The V gene lost 1 base and the J gene lost 0 bases, with 11 bases spanning the gap. The CDR3 is 16 residues long. Here the CDR3 reads CASSLITGTSGNTIYF. The CDR3 DNA reads TGCGCCAGCAGCTTGATAACAGGTACCTCTGGAAACACCATATATTTT.